This T cell receptor beta chain emerged from a study of CD8 T cells in Susac syndrome. TCR beta sequencing covered blood CD8+ and CD4+ T cells. Random hexamers were used to reverse transcribe the RNA input (roughly 0.5 to 1 ug). Multiplex immunoSEQ PCR targeted 54 Vbeta and 13 Jbeta TCR beta segments. In TCRdb, the immunoSEQ multiplex PCR reads were re-called with MiXCR into one record per CDR3 protein. The sample contains some 110,000 distinct CDR3 sequences, 80% to 95% of which appear only once. CDR1 and CDR2 (germline): SGDLS, YYNGEE. V was cut by 3 bases and J by 3 bases, with 19 bases left in between. There are 16 residues in the CDR3.

The sequencing sample was made of CD8+ T cells from PBMCs. The rearrangement links TRBV9 to TRBJ2-7; the D gene is possibly TRBD2 (6 bases). The clonotype comes from a human donor with multiple sclerosis. The CDR3 DNA reads as TGTGCCAGCAGCGCCTCCGCGGTTGGGGGGTTCTACGAGCAGTACTTC. This gives the protein CASSASAVGGFYEQYF.